The sequence of this T cell receptor (beta chain) was determined in a study of blood T cell repertoires in COVID-19. The protocol was immunoSEQ multiplex PCR, while the TCRdb copy is restricted to in-frame clones and leaves out a portion. This sample yields 35,000 to 45,000 clones, of which under 85% are seen a single time; about a third belongs to the top ten. Trimming pared 3 bases from V and 4 bases from J, leaving 15 bases between. This CDR3 contains 16 residues. Germline lookup yields CDR1 LNHDA and CDR2 SQIVND (reference sequence). This sequence was found in a woman older than 75 with acute or convalescent COVID-19. Sequencing was carried out using peripheral blood. The chain is built from TRBV19 and TRBJ2-2, with unresolved D. The DNA for the CDR3 is TGTGCCAGTAGTATCCAGGCTGCGAACCCCACCGGGGAGCTGTTTTTT. This translates into CASSIQAANPTGELFF.